The TCR beta chain described here comes from a study of human T cells and chemical hapten exposure. Overall study: The sensitizer, 2% DPC, was used on around 2 cm by around 2 cm of upper inner arm skin.

Study-level results: Large CDR3 similarity clusters arose significantly more often from expanded TCRs than from controls.

Time point given: patch test 1, 2 weeks after DPC sensitization. Noted treatment: therapeutic diphenylcyclopropenone sensitization with weekly scalp DPC. This clonotype was seen more than once but under ten times. The antigen remains unidentified. The library tagged each cDNA molecule with unique molecular identifiers. TCRdb processed the RACE reads anew with MiXCR; each CDR3 protein has one entry. The sample holds under 450,000 distinct CDR3 sequences, approximately 5% seen once. The germline V gene encodes CDR1 MDHEN and CDR2 SYDVKM. CDR3 length: 15 amino acids. The junction had 16 bases not matched to a gene; V was cut back by 6 bases and J by 9 bases.

The source is a woman aged 45-65 years with alopecia areata. Some clones in this sample may be carry-over from other donors' samples. Sequences were derived from whole blood, sampled in connection with sensitization to the hapten diphenylcyclopropenone (DPC). This chain links TRBV28 with TRBJ1-1, with TRBD1 matching 7 bases. The CDR3 spells CASSPGTAYNFKAFF. Here the CDR3 DNA reads TGTGCCAGCAGCCCCGGGACAGCTTATAACTTTAAAGCTTTCTTT.